This section outlines one T cell receptor beta chain sequence together with its context. These data belong to a study of early T cells in non-severe SARS-CoV-2 infection. The CDR3 totals 15 residues. The TCR library protocol was used to attach unique molecular identifiers. These identifiers were attached to individual cDNA molecules. Using its own MiXCR run on the 5' RACE reads, TCRdb lists one record per CDR3 protein. The sample carries roughly 58,000 distinct CDR3 sequences, roughly an eighth recorded once. The gene calls are TRBV21-1 and TRBJ2-7. TRBV21-1 is listed as a pseudogene. The sequenced sample was whole blood. The clonotype comes from an adult who was a healthcare worker with PCR-confirmed SARS-CoV-2 infection or an uninfected control (not recorded which). The CDR3, as DNA: TGTGCCAGCAGGGAAAAAGACTTGGACCGCTACGAGCAGTACTTC. This sequence encodes CASREKDLDRYEQYF.